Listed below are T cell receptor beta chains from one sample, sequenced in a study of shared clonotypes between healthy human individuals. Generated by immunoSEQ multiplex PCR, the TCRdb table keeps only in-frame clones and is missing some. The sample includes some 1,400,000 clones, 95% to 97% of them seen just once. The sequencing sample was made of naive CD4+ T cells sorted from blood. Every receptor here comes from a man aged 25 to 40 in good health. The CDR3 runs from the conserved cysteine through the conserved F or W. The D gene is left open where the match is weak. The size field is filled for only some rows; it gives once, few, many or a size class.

TGTGCCAGCAGCTTGCCACACCAGAACACTGAAGCTTTCTTT,CASSLPHQNTEAFF,-,TRBJ1-1,once,TRBV5-6
TGTGCCAGCAGCGTAAGAGGGACTACTACGCAGTATTTT,CASSVRGTTTQYF,TRBD2,TRBJ2-3,-,TRBV7-9
TGTGCCAGCAGCCCTCTGCCTAGCGGGAGTAATGAGCAGTTCTTC,CASSPLPSGSNEQFF,TRBD2,TRBJ2-1,-,TRBV5-5
TGCGCCAGCAGTGAGTTTATAGCGGGAACGCCTCTGTTCTTC,CASSEFIAGTPLFF,TRBD2,TRBJ2-1,-,TRBV10-1
TGTGCCAGCAGTGAATTTCCAAAAGCTTTCTTT,CASSEFPKAFF,-,TRBJ1-1,once,TRBV6-1
TGTGCCAGCAGCTTGCAGACTAGCGGGAGCGAGACCCAGTACTTC,CASSLQTSGSETQYF,TRBD2,TRBJ2-5,-,TRBV11-3
TGTGCCAGCGCCAAAGACAGGGCTCTAACCGGGGAGCTGTTTTTT,CASAKDRALTGELFF,TRBD1,TRBJ2-2,-,TRBV6-5
TGTGCCAGCAGCCCCCGGACTAGCGCGACCTACAATGAGCAGTTCTTC,CASSPRTSATYNEQFF,TRBD2,TRBJ2-1,-,TRBV5-8
TGTGCCAGTGGACGGCTGGGGTTCGGGGAGACCCAGTACTTC,CASGRLGFGETQYF,-,TRBJ2-5,-,TRBV19
TGTGCCAGCGGGAGAGGGGCCGCTACCTACGAGCAGTACTTC,CASGRGAATYEQYF,-,TRBJ2-7,-,TRBV2
TGCGCCAGCAGCCCACGTTTTAGCGGGAGGAGCTCCTACGAGCAGTACTTC,CASSPRFSGRSSYEQYF,TRBD2,TRBJ2-7,once,TRBV5-1
TGTGCCAGCAGTTTTAGGGGGGGCAATCAGCCCCAGCATTTT,CASSFRGGNQPQHF,-,TRBJ1-5,-,TRBV2
TGTGCCAGCAGCGTAATCATGGATGGCTACACCTTC,CASSVIMDGYTF,-,TRBJ1-2,-,TRBV7-9